This TCR beta chain was captured by sequencing in a study of T cell responses to AZD1222 COVID-19 vaccine. Study-level background: Pooled samples include second doses given at about 4 or 12 weeks. General study findings and limits: AZD1222 recipients seropositive at baseline numbered only 5 or 6.

The data were produced by immunoSEQ multiplex PCR, yet TCRdb's version contains in-frame clones alone and is incomplete. Of more than 95,000 clones listed, approximately 88% are singletons. This clone was recorded once. The antigen is unknown. Unmatched junction bases numbered 4, after V lost 1 base and J lost 2 bases. Germline CDR1 reads SGHTA; CDR2 reads FQGNSA. This CDR3 comprises 15 residues. The V gene is TRBV7-2, the J gene TRBJ2-7; 8 bases fit TRBD1. The specimen was peripheral blood, collected on day 0 of AZD1222 vaccination. The receptor was derived from an adult in good health. CDR3 loop: CASSLVGTGAYEQYF. The CDR3 DNA follows: TGTGCCAGCAGCTTAGTTGGGACAGGAGCCTACGAGCAGTACTTC.